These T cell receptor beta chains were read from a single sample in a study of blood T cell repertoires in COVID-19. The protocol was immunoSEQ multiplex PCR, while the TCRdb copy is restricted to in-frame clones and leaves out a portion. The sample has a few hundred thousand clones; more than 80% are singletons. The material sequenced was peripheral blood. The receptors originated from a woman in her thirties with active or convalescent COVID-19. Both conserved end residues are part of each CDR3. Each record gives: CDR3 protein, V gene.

CDR3 protein: CASSASGNKETQYF
V gene: TRBV11-2

CDR3 protein: CASSLGLAGGDTQYF
V gene: TRBV5-4

CDR3 protein: CASSPPSDRTAYGYTF
V gene: TRBV18

CDR3 protein: CASSSQGQTSTATFF
V gene: TRBV5-1

CDR3 protein: CAWSVLGTASYEQYF
V gene: TRBV30

CDR3 protein: CASRGQGGGYTF
V gene: TRBV6-5

CDR3 protein: CASSASTVLTEAFF
V gene: TRBV5-4

CDR3 protein: CASRPGTANTGELFF
V gene: TRBV7-9

CDR3 protein: CASSSTRTGELFF
V gene: TRBV11-3

CDR3 protein: CASSLEYRGHPLLDEKLFF
V gene: TRBV7-8

CDR3 protein: CASSQDFGGMPMREQFF
V gene: TRBV4-2

CDR3 protein: CASRGQGGYTEAFF
V gene: TRBV5-5

CDR3 protein: CASKLHGAGNTEAFF
V gene: TRBV3-1/TRBV3-2

CDR3 protein: CATSDLKQGRETQYF
V gene: TRBV24-1

CDR3 protein: CASSQTSGGTYNEQFF
V gene: TRBV4-2

CDR3 protein: CASSEARGQGTNEKLFF
V gene: TRBV6-1

CDR3 protein: CSVHTGNSGNTIYF
V gene: TRBV29-1